Sequencing of this T cell receptor beta chain was carried out in a study of blood T cell repertoires in COVID-19. The V segment lost 3 bases and the J segment 5 bases; nucleotides outside the gene matches: 8. The CDR3 is 14 residues long. Per germline, CDR1 SGHDT and CDR2 YYEEEE. Assay used: immunoSEQ multiplex PCR; TCRdb lists only in-frame clones, some missing. The top ten clones hold roughly 3.9% of a sample with 300,000 to 350,000 clones, approximately 89% of them seen once. The Seattle patients, enrolled during active infection, were followed longitudinally. This clonotype originated in a woman aged 55-70 years with COVID-19, enrolled during active disease. The sample comprised peripheral blood. J is TRBJ2-7 and V is TRBV5-6; 7 positions match TRBD1. CDR3: CASSSDRDVHEQYF. The CDR3 DNA follows: TGTGCCAGCAGCTCCGACAGGGATGTACACGAGCAGTACTTC.